A single sample gave rise to the 22 T cell receptor beta chains below, sequenced in a study of blood T cells in healthy people across ages. Primers used in a second PCR of roughly 7 to 11 cycles were a sample-barcoded 5' primer and a J-beta primer mix. TCRdb reprocessed the 5' RACE reads via MiXCR and lists one record per CDR3 protein. The sample includes hundreds of thousands of distinct CDR3 sequences, about 48% seen only once; the top ten take under 15%. The material sequenced was blood. These receptors all come from a man aged 25-40 years in good health.

The gene calls are TRBV20-1 and TRBJ2-1, with TRBD2 matching 10 bases. The CDR3 runs to 14 residues. J was trimmed by 4 bases and V by 3 bases; bases with no gene match: 3. The V gene's germline CDR1 is DFQATT and CDR2 SNEGSKA (reference sequence). The CDR3: CSARASGSYNEQFF. As DNA, the CDR3 is TGCAGTGCTAGGGCTAGCGGGAGTTACAATGAGCAGTTCTTC.

The chain uses TRBV10-3 and TRBJ1-4; no reliable D call. The germline V and J ends were trimmed by 2 bases and 13 bases, with 14 bases remaining between them. From germline, CDR1 is ENHRY and CDR2 SYGVKD. The CDR3 length is 13 residues. CDR3 DNA: TGTGCCATCAGTGAGGCCAGTGGCAGTGGACTGTTTTTT. Residues: CAISEASGSGLFF.

The rearrangement links TRBV10-3 to TRBJ1-5; D remains ambiguous. This CDR3 has 16 amino acids. V was clipped by 0 bases and J by 2 bases, with 11 bases between them. The V gene's germline CDR1 is ENHRY and CDR2 SYGVKD. CDR3 nucleotides: TGTGCCATCAGTGAGTCGAAAGGGCAGGGCAATCAGCCCCAGCATTTT. It encodes CAISESKGQGNQPQHF.

V usage is TRBV20-1 and J usage is TRBJ2-5, with 12 nucleotides matching TRBD1. This CDR3 is built from 17 residues. V lost 0 bases to trimming and J lost 4 bases; unmatched junction nucleotides: 9. Germline CDR1 and CDR2: DFQATT and SNEGSKA (reference sequence). As DNA, the CDR3 is TGCAGTGCTAGAGACCCCCTGGGACAGGGGGCGGGAGAGACCCAGTACTTC. It is translated as CSARDPLGQGAGETQYF.

The rearrangement links TRBV27 to TRBJ2-7; TRBD1 matches 7 bases. The CDR3 is 15 residues long. The J segment lost 4 bases and the V segment lost 3 bases, leaving 9 bases of the junction unmatched. Per the germline V gene, CDR1 is MNHEY and CDR2 is SMNVEV (reference sequence). CDR3 region: CASSFTSGTAYEQYF. CDR3 DNA sequence: TGTGCCAGCAGTTTTACCTCCGGGACAGCGTACGAGCAGTACTTC.

The chain uses TRBV4-1 and TRBJ2-1, with TRBD2 identical over 9 bases. V lost 6 bases to trimming and J lost 7 bases; unmatched junction nucleotides: 16. The CDR3 runs to 17 residues. Per the germline V gene, CDR1 is MGHRA and CDR2 is YSYEKL. In DNA, the CDR3 is TGCGCCAGCAGACAGCCGGGACTAGCAATCGGTTTGAATGAGCAGTTCTTC. Encoded protein: CASRQPGLAIGLNEQFF.

This chain connects TRBV3-1 to TRBJ2-5; possibly TRBD2 for D (6 bases). The V end was cut by 4 bases, the J end by 2 bases, with 8 bases between. The CDR3 length is 13 residues. The germline CDR1 and CDR2 sequences are LGHDT and YNNKEL (reference sequence). CDR3 amino acids: CASSLREQETQYF. CDR3 nucleotides: TGTGCCAGCAGCCTCCGGGAGCAAGAGACCCAGTACTTC.

This clonotype appeared a single time. The J gene is TRBJ2-1, the V gene TRBV5-6; D assignment may be TRBD1 or TRBD2 (5 bases each). V lost 0 bases and J 6 bases, leaving 16 bases between the germline ends. Germline assignment: CDR1 SGHDT and CDR2 YYEEEE. The length of the CDR3 is 16 residues. CDR3 residues: CASSLAGAGQGNEQFF. The CDR3 DNA follows: TGTGCCAGCAGCTTGGCCGGGGCAGGGCAGGGCAATGAGCAGTTCTTC.

This clonotype came up once. The chain employs TRBV6-1 and TRBJ1-1, with unresolved D. This CDR3 has 12 amino acids. Germline assignment: CDR1 MNHNS and CDR2 SASEGT. Trimming pared 11 bases from V and 1 base from J, leaving 11 bases between. The CDR3 loop reads CALRTTNTEAFF. In nucleotides, the CDR3 is TGTGCCCTCAGGACGACGAACACTGAAGCTTTCTTT.

This clonotype was seen at least ten times. This chain connects TRBV24-1 to TRBJ2-3; D might be TRBD1 (6 bases). The CDR3 loop spans 16 amino acids. Trimming pared 4 bases from V and 1 base from J, leaving 14 bases between. Germline V lookup: CDR1 KGHDR, CDR2 SFDVKD. The CDR3 bases are TGTGCCACCAGTGACCCTGTGGCAGGGGGCACAGATACGCAGTATTTT. Its translation: CATSDPVAGGTDTQYF.

Regarding this clonotype: One end of the junction varies from germline; a read error may be responsible. The J gene is TRBJ2-7, the V gene TRBV12-3 or TRBV12-4; 8 bases map to TRBD2. The CDR3 length is 13 residues. The DNA for the CDR3 is TGTGCCAGCAGTAGCGGGAGCTCCTACAAGCAGTACTTC. The encoded protein is CASSSGSSYKQYF.

V gene TRBV6-6 combines with J gene TRBJ2-7, with D hard to call. Germline CDR1 reads MNHNY; CDR2 reads SVGAGI (reference sequence). Between the trimmed V and J ends, which lost 6 bases and 2 bases, there was a span of 8 bases. There are 12 residues in the CDR3. DNA for the CDR3: TGTGCCAGCAGGGACCGGACCTACGAGCAGTACTTC. It specifies CASRDRTYEQYF.

The table lists this clonotype with a few counts. This sequence joins TRBV6-4 and TRBJ2-1; TRBD1 aligns across 10 bases. CDR1 and CDR2 from the germline V gene are MRHNA and SNTAGT. Unmatched junction bases numbered 5, after V lost 2 bases and J lost 7 bases. The CDR3 totals 15 residues. The CDR3 nucleotides read TGTGCCAGCAGTGACCGGACAGGGGGACGGAATGAGCAGTTCTTC. It is translated as CASSDRTGGRNEQFF.

The chain couples TRBV5-1 to TRBJ1-4; D not certain. Per the germline V gene, CDR1 is SGHRS and CDR2 is YFSETQ. V was cut by 1 base and J by 7 bases, with 14 bases left in between. The CDR3 totals 15 residues. CDR3 nucleotides: TGCGCCAGCAGCTTGAGGGCATCACTCGGTGAAAAACTGTTTTTT. It encodes CASSLRASLGEKLFF.

This clonotype was seen ten or more times. V gene TRBV7-9 combines with J gene TRBJ1-2; the match to TRBD1 covers 10 bases. The J segment lost 2 bases and the V segment lost 5 bases, leaving 5 bases of the junction unmatched. The CDR3 consists of 15 residues. Germline V lookup: CDR1 SEHNR, CDR2 FQNEAQ (reference sequence). CDR3 bases: TGTGCCAGCAGCCCTCCGGGACAGGGGAACTATGGCTACACCTTC. Encoded protein: CASSPPGQGNYGYTF.

This CDR3 reads CASSQDTTGNPYEQYF. The CDR3 DNA reads as TGCGCCAGCAGCCAAGATACTACGGGCAACCCCTACGAGCAGTACTTC. The chain combines TRBV4-1 with TRBJ2-7; D uncertain. Trimming pared 0 bases from V and 2 bases from J, leaving 14 bases between. The CDR3 covers 16 residues. Germline V gene lookup returns CDR1 MGHRA and CDR2 YSYEKL.

This clonotype was seen once. The genes are TRBV15 and TRBJ1-4; D not certain. V lost 3 bases and J 0 bases, leaving 14 bases between the germline ends. Germline-derived CDR1 and CDR2 are LNHNV and YYDKDF (reference sequence). The CDR3 runs to 17 residues. The CDR3 coding sequence is TGTGCCACCAGCAGTCTCTTAGGGTTGGCAACTAATGAAAAACTGTTTTTT. Amino acids: CATSSLLGLATNEKLFF. Combining the CDR3 with reference TRBV15 and TRBJ1-4 gives the whole variable domain DAMVIQNPRYQVTQFGKPVTLSCSQTLNHNVMYWYQQKSSQAPKLLFHYYDKDFNNEADTPDNFQSRRPNTSFCFLDIRSPGLGDTAMYLCATSSLLGLATNEKLFFGSGTQLSVL.

V is TRBV9 and J is TRBJ2-5, with 7 bases aligning to TRBD2. The germline V gene encodes CDR1 SGDLS and CDR2 YYNGEE. CDR3 length equals 14 residues. Trimming took 3 bases from V and 4 from J; bases not matched to a gene: 6. The CDR3 coding sequence is TGTGCCAGCAGCGCCGGCCGCGGGGGAGAGACCCAGTACTTC. Its translation is CASSAGRGGETQYF.

The V and J genes are TRBV4-2 and TRBJ2-5; TRBD1 agrees at 7 bases. CDR1 is LGHNA and CDR2 is YNFKEQ in the germline V gene. The CDR3 loop spans 17 amino acids. The trim removed 1 base at V and 5 bases at J, leaving 13 bases unmatched. CDR3 bases: TGTGCCAGCAGCCAAGGACGGCCAGGGGGAGTTGGCGAGACCCAGTACTTC. Translated, it gives CASSQGRPGGVGETQYF.

Notes on this clonotype: The junction departs from the called germline gene at one end, perhaps through a read error. DNA of the CDR3: TGCAGTGCTAGAGATAGGAGTCCGGCTAACCATGGCTACACCTTC. Protein sequence: CSARDRSPANHGYTF. The rearrangement uses TRBV20-1 and TRBJ1-2; D unclear. Germline CDR1 is DFQATT and CDR2 is SNEGSKA (reference sequence). This CDR3 has 15 amino acids.

A word on this clonotype: The junction departs from the called germline gene at one end, perhaps through a read error. The gene calls are TRBV30 and TRBJ1-1; no clear D. The CDR3 consists of 13 residues. Germline V gives CDR1 GTSNPN, CDR2 SVGIG (reference sequence). The CDR3 is CARSVDTNTEAFF. CDR3 in DNA: TGTGCCCGGAGTGTCGACACGAACACTGAAGCTTTCTTT.

The CDR3 DNA sequence: TGCAGTGCGACAATTGTCAGGAATTTTTACGAGCAGTACTTC. Protein product: CSATIVRNFYEQYF. The chain carries TRBV20-1 and TRBJ2-7; D not certain. The length of the CDR3 is 14 residues. In germline, CDR1 is DFQATT, CDR2 SNEGSKA (reference sequence). Deletions cut 6 bases from V and 4 bases from J, with 19 bases between.